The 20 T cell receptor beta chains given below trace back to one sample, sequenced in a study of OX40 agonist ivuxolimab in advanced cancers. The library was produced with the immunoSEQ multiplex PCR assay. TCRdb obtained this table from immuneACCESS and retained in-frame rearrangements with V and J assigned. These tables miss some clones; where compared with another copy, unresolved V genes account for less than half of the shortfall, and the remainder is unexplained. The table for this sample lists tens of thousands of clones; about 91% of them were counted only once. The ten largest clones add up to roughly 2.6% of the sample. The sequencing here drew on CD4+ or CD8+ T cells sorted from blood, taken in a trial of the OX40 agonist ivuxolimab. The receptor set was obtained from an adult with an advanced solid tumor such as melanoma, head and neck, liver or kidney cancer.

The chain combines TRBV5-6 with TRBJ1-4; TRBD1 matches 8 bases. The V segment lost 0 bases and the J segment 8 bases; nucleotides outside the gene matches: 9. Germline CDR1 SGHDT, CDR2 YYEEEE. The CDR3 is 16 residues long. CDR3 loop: CASSLDPGQVIEKLFF. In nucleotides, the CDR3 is TGTGCCAGCAGCTTGGACCCGGGACAGGTGATCGAAAAACTGTTTTTT.

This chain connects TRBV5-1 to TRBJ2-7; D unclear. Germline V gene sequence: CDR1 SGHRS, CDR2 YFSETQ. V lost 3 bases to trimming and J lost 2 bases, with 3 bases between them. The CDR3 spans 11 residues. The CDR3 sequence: CASSSPYEQYF. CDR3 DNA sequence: TGCGCCAGCAGCTCCCCCTACGAGCAGTACTTC.

The CDR3 region is CASSSTRGRETQYF. The CDR3 bases are TGTGCCAGTAGCAGCACTAGGGGTCGGGAGACCCAGTACTTC. J is TRBJ2-5 and V is TRBV19; D tentatively reads TRBD1 or TRBD2 (5 bases each). Germline V gene data show CDR1 as LNHDA and CDR2 as SQIVND (reference sequence). Trimming pared 6 bases from V and 5 bases from J, leaving 16 bases between. The CDR3 contains 14 residues.

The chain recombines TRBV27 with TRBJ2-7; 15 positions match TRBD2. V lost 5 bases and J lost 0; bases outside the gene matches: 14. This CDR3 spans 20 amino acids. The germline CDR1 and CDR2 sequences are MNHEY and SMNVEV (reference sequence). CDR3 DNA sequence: TGTGCCAGCAGTAAACTACCTTCCGGGACTAGCGGGGGGAGCTCCTACGAGCAGTACTTC. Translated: CASSKLPSGTSGGSSYEQYF.

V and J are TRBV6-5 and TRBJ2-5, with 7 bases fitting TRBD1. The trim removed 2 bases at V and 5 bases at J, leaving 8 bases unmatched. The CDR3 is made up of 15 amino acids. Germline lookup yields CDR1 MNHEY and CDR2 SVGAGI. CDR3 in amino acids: CASSYQPTGAETQYF. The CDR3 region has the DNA TGTGCCAGCAGTTACCAGCCCACAGGGGCGGAGACCCAGTACTTC.

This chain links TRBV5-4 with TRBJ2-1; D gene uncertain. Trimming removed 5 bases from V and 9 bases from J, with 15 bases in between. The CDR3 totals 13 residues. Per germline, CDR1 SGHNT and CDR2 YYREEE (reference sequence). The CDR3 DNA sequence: TGTGCCAGCAGTTCTGACTCCTGGGGTGAGCAGTTCTTC. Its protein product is CASSSDSWGEQFF.

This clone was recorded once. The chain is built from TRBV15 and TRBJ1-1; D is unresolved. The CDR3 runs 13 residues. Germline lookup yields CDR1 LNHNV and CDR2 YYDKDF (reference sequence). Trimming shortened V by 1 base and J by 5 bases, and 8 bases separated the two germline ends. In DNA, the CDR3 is TGTGCCACCAGCAGAGGGGTGGTAACTGAAGCTTTCTTT. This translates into CATSRGVVTEAFF.

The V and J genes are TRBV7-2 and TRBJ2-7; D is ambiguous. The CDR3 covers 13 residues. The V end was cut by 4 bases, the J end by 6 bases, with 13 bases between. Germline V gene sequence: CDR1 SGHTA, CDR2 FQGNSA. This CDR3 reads CASSSIGGTEQYF. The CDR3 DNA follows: TGTGCCAGCAGCTCGATTGGTGGTACCGAGCAGTACTTC.

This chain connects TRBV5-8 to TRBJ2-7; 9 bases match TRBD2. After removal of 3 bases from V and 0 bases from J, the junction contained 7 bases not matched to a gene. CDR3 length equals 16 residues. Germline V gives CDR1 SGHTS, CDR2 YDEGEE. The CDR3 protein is CASSSGLAVSSYEQYF. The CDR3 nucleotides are TGTGCCAGCAGCTCGGGACTAGCCGTTAGCTCCTACGAGCAGTACTTC.

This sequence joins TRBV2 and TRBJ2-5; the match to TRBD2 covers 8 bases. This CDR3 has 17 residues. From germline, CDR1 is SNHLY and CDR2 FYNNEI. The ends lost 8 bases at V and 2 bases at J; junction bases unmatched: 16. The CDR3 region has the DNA TGTGCCAGCCCTTCCGGTGGGACTAGTAAGCCGCAAGAGACCCAGTACTTC. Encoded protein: CASPSGGTSKPQETQYF.

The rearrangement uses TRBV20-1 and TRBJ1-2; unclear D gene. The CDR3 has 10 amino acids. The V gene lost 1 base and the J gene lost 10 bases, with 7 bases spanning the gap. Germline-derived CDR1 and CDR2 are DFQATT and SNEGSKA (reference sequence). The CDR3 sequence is CSARGRYYTF. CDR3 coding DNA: TGCAGTGCTAGAGGGCGGTACTACACCTTC.

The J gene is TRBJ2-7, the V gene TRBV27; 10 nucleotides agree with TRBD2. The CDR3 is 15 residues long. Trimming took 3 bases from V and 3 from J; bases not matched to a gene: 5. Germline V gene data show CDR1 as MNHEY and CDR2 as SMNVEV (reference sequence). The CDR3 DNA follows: TGTGCCAGCAGTTTCCAACTAGCGGGAAACTACGAGCAGTACTTC. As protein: CASSFQLAGNYEQYF.

CDR3 in amino acids: CASRGTGYEQYF. CDR3 DNA: TGTGCCAGCAGGGGGACAGGGTACGAGCAGTACTTC. The rearrangement joins TRBV2 to TRBJ2-7, with TRBD1 matching 9 bases. The CDR3 is 12 residues long. Per germline, CDR1 SNHLY and CDR2 FYNNEI. V lost 6 bases, J lost 4 bases, and 1 base stayed unmatched.

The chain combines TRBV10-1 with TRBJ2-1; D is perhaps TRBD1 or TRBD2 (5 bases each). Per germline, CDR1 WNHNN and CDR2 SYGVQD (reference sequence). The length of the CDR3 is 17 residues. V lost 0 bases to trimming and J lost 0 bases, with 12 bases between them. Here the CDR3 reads CASSESSGTFSYNEQFF. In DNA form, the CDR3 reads TGCGCCAGCAGTGAGTCGTCGGGGACCTTCTCCTACAATGAGCAGTTCTTC.

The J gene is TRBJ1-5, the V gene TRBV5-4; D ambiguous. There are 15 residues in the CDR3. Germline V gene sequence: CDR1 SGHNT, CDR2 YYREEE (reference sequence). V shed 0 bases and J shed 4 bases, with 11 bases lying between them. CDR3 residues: CASSLGGSANQPQHF. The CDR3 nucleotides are TGTGCCAGCAGCTTGGGAGGGTCAGCAAATCAGCCCCAGCATTTT.

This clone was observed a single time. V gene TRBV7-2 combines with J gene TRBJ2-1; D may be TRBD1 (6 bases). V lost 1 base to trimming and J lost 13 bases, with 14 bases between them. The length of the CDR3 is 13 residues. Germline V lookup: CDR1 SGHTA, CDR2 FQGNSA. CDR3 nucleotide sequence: TGTGCCAGCAGCTTAGGGGGACAAGGGGGACAGTTCTTC. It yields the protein CASSLGGQGGQFF.

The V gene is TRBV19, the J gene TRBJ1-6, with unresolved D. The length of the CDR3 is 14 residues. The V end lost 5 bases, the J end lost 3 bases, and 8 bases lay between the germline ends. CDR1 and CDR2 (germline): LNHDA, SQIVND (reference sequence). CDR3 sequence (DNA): TGTGCCAGTAGTGAGGGCATCTATAATTCACCCCTCCACTTT. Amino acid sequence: CASSEGIYNSPLHF.

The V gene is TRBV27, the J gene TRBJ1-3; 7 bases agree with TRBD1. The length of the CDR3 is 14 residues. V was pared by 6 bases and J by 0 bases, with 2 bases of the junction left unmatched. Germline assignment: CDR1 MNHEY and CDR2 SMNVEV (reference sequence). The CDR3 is CASRPGGSGNTIYF. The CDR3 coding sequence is TGTGCCAGCAGGCCAGGGGGCTCTGGAAACACCATATATTTT.

The CDR3 here is CASSVAAGLTGNTIYF. The DNA of the CDR3 is TGTGCCAGCAGCGTAGCTGCGGGGCTAACTGGAAACACCATATATTTT. The V and J genes are TRBV9 and TRBJ1-3, with TRBD1 as a possible D gene (5 bases). The germline V gene has CDR1 SGDLS and CDR2 YYNGEE. The CDR3 consists of 16 residues. V lost 0 bases, J lost 2 bases, and 12 bases lay in between.

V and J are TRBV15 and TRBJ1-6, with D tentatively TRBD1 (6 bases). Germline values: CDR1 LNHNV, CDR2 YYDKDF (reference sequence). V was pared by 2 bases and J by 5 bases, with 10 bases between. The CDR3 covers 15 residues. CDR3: CATSRRAGDNSPLHF. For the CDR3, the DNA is TGTGCCACCAGCAGACGGGCAGGGGATAATTCACCCCTCCACTTT.